This T cell receptor (beta chain) was captured in a study of blood T cell repertoires in COVID-19. Across the study: The samples span acute and convalescent COVID-19 from the United States, Italy and Spain. T cells, B-cell-depleted T cells, or PBMCs supplied cDNA or gDNA.

How the authors handled the data: Nucleated cell number was recorded as an estimate derived from reference gene primer amplification. The data were produced by immunoSEQ multiplex PCR, yet TCRdb's version contains in-frame clones alone and is incomplete. V and J calls and clone size are copied from that table; D and trimming were computed from the DNA. The data show 150,000 to 200,000 clones, around three quarters seen once. The TCR was taken from a man in his 70s with active or convalescent COVID-19. Sequencing was performed on peripheral blood.

CDR3 sequence reads: CASSTLELVNEQFF. The CDR3 nucleotides read TGTGCCAGTAGTACCCTTGAGTTGGTGAATGAGCAGTTCTTC. The genes are TRBV19 and TRBJ2-1; D gene ambiguous. The V gene's germline CDR1 is LNHDA and CDR2 SQIVND (reference sequence). Trimming left V 4 bases short and J 7 bases short, with 14 bases between. The CDR3 contains 14 residues.